The clone carrying this T cell receptor beta chain was detected many times. TCRdb fed the 5' RACE reads into MiXCR, producing one record per CDR3 protein. The data show about 57,000 distinct CDR3 sequences, with more than 10% seen just once and more than 20% held by the top ten. This entry comes from a study of T-cell memory formation after mild COVID-19. Study summary: TCR clusters mostly belonged to single donors.

Germline V gene data show CDR1 as SGHRS and CDR2 as YFSETQ. This CDR3 comprises 14 residues. The ends were cut back, 2 bases at V and 4 bases at J, with 11 bases in the middle. The material sequenced was PBMCs or a T cell subset sorted from them (not recorded which). The TCR was taken from a man aged 18 to 29 who had mild COVID-19 (a few samples of this study predate the infection). Cell type and time point are not known. The chain couples TRBV5-1 to TRBJ2-3; D uncertain. The CDR3 DNA reads as TGCGCCAGCAGCTTTAGCAATCCGGCAGATACGCAGTATTTT. Translation: CASSFSNPADTQYF.